The 15 T cell receptor beta chains given below trace back to one sample, sequenced in a study of early T cells in non-severe SARS-CoV-2 infection. TCRdb re-analysed the 5' RACE reads in MiXCR, keeping a single row per CDR3 protein. This sample yields around 83,000 distinct CDR3 sequences, of which about 10% are seen a single time; approximately 8% belongs to the top ten. The specimen was whole blood, collected at baseline. The source of these receptors is an adult who was a healthcare worker with PCR-confirmed SARS-CoV-2 infection or an uninfected control (not recorded which).

This clonotype turned up a few times. This chain joins TRBV7-6 and TRBJ2-5, with TRBD1 matching over 10 bases. CDR1 is SGHVS and CDR2 is FNYEAQ in the germline V gene. The V gene end was trimmed by 3 bases and the J gene end by 1 base; junction bases not matched to a gene: 5. The CDR3 is 16 amino acids. The DNA of the CDR3 is TGTGCCAGCAGCTTCGGGACAGGGGATGGCCAAGAGACCCAGTACTTC. It specifies CASSFGTGDGQETQYF.

This clonotype was observed a handful of times. The DNA for the CDR3 is TGTGCCAGCAGTGACGGACAGGGGGCAAAAGAGACCCAGTACTTC. This gives the protein CASSDGQGAKETQYF. The chain has TRBV25-1 and TRBJ2-5; TRBD1 matches at 11 bases. The V segment lost 3 bases and the J segment 3 bases; nucleotides outside the gene matches: 3. This CDR3 has 15 amino acids. CDR1 and CDR2 (germline): MGHDK, SYGVNS.

This clonotype was found a few times. The rearrangement uses TRBV28 and TRBJ1-2; no definite D call. The CDR3 length is 16 residues. Trimming cost V 5 bases and J 8 bases, with 24 bases left between them. Germline V gene sequence: CDR1 MDHEN, CDR2 SYDVKM. This chain's CDR3 is CASSPPSGKALVGYTF. CDR3 DNA: TGTGCCAGCAGTCCCCCCTCGGGAAAAGCTCTCGTCGGCTACACCTTC.

V usage is TRBV12-3 or TRBV12-4 and J usage is TRBJ1-1; D may be TRBD1 (5 bases). V lost 5 bases and J lost 5, with 12 bases in between. This CDR3 is built from 13 residues. The CDR3 region is CASSPGIRTEAFF. CDR3 DNA: TGTGCCAGCAGTCCAGGGATTCGTACTGAAGCTTTCTTT.

V usage is TRBV11-2 and J usage is TRBJ2-1, with 12 bases identical to TRBD2. Germline-derived CDR1 and CDR2 are SGHAT and FQNNGV. Unmatched junction bases numbered 8, after V lost 1 base and J lost 7 bases. The length of the CDR3 is 17 residues. The CDR3 nucleotides are TGTGCCAGCAGCTTAGTAGGACTAGCGGGACTTGGGAATGAGCAGTTCTTC. It translates to CASSLVGLAGLGNEQFF.

The chain uses TRBV19 and TRBJ2-7, with 7 bases identical to TRBD2. V shed 8 bases, J shed 0 bases, and the junction held 10 bases outside the gene matches. Per the germline V gene, CDR1 is LNHDA and CDR2 is SQIVND (reference sequence). The CDR3 contains 15 residues. Written as DNA, the CDR3 is TGTGCCAGTTCTCGAAGACGGGAGGTCTCCTACGAGCAGTACTTC. The encoded protein is CASSRRREVSYEQYF.

The rearrangement uses TRBV12-3 or TRBV12-4 and TRBJ1-2; weak D call: TRBD1 (5 bases). The CDR3 is made up of 14 amino acids. V dropped 1 base and J dropped 8 bases, with 14 bases sitting between them. CDR3 sequence: CASSLVPGGAGYTF. The CDR3 coding sequence is TGTGCCAGCAGTTTAGTTCCCGGGGGAGCCGGCTACACCTTC.

This clonotype was detected a few times. This chain links TRBV7-6 with TRBJ2-3, with TRBD2 identical over 9 bases. V shed 2 bases and J 4 bases; nucleotides not matched to a gene: 4. This CDR3 has 15 residues. Germline CDR1 reads SGHVS; CDR2 reads FNYEAQ. For the CDR3, the DNA is TGTGCCAGCAGCTTATCCAGCGGGAGGTCAGATACGCAGTATTTT. Amino acid sequence: CASSLSSGRSDTQYF.

This chain joins TRBV10-3 and TRBJ1-5; 7 nucleotides match TRBD1. The CDR3 covers 16 residues. J was trimmed by 4 bases and V by 0 bases; bases with no gene match: 6. Germline V CDR1 and CDR2: ENHRY, SYGVKD. As DNA, the CDR3 is TGTGCCATCAGTGAGTCTGAGAGGGGGCTGAATCAGCCCCAGCATTTT. Its translation: CAISESERGLNQPQHF.

This clonotype was counted between two and nine times. The chain has TRBV5-1 and TRBJ2-5; 7 bases map to TRBD2. Unmatched junction bases numbered 0, after V lost 0 bases and J lost 4 bases. The CDR3 covers 13 residues. In germline, CDR1 is SGHRS, CDR2 YFSETQ. Written as DNA, the CDR3 is TGCGCCAGCAGCTTGGGACTAGCAGAGACCCAGTACTTC. Protein: CASSLGLAETQYF. The variable domain in full, completed from reference TRBV5-1 and TRBJ2-5, reads KAGVTQTPRYLIKTRGQQVTLSCSPISGHRSVSWYQQTPGQGLQFLFEYFSETQRNKGNFPGRFSGRQFSNSRSEMNVSTLELGDSALYLCASSLGLAETQYFGPGTRLLVL.

This clonotype was counted only a few times. This sequence joins TRBV6-6 and TRBJ1-1; D gene ambiguous. The CDR3 runs to 12 residues. From germline, CDR1 is MNHNY and CDR2 SVGAGI (reference sequence). Trimming took 7 bases from V and 1 from J, leaving 7 bases between them. In nucleotides, the CDR3 is TGTGCCAGCATTGACCCGAACACTGAAGCTTTCTTT. It is translated as CASIDPNTEAFF.

At least ten counts were recorded for this clonotype. In DNA form, the CDR3 reads TGTGCCATCAGTGAGTCGAGGGGTGCCGGGGAGCTGTTTTTT. It translates to CAISESRGAGELFF. The genes are TRBV10-3 and TRBJ2-2; tentatively, D is TRBD1 or TRBD2 (5 bases each). The germline gives CDR1 ENHRY, CDR2 SYGVKD. The CDR3 sequence is 14 residues long. Deletions cut 0 bases from V and 6 bases from J, with 8 bases between.

The rearrangement uses TRBV29-1 and TRBJ1-4; perhaps TRBD1 as D (5 bases). This CDR3 comprises 16 residues. With 0 bases removed from V and 7 bases from J, the gap between germline ends came to 18 bases. Germline assignment: CDR1 SQVTM and CDR2 ANQGSEA. As DNA, the CDR3 is TGCAGCGTTGAAGATCCTGGCCTAAAGGGGAGTGAAAAACTGTTTTTT. This codes for CSVEDPGLKGSEKLFF.

The rearrangement uses TRBV21-1 and TRBJ2-5; the D call in the table, TRBD2, was not verified against the DNA. TRBV21-1 is a pseudogene. This CDR3 region has 15 residues. CDR3 sequence: CASSTEGLAEETQYF. The CDR3 DNA sequence: TGTGCCAGCAGCACCGAGGGACTGGCGGAAGAGACCCAGTACTTC.

Only a few counts were recorded for this clonotype. The rearrangement links TRBV19 to TRBJ2-1; D might be TRBD2 (5 bases). The V end lost 6 bases, the J end lost 9 bases, and 18 bases lay between the germline ends. Germline lookup yields CDR1 LNHDA and CDR2 SQIVND (reference sequence). The length of the CDR3 is 14 residues. CDR3: CASRRLGPGSEQFF. CDR3 nucleotide sequence: TGTGCCAGTAGGAGACTCGGGCCGGGGAGTGAGCAGTTCTTC.